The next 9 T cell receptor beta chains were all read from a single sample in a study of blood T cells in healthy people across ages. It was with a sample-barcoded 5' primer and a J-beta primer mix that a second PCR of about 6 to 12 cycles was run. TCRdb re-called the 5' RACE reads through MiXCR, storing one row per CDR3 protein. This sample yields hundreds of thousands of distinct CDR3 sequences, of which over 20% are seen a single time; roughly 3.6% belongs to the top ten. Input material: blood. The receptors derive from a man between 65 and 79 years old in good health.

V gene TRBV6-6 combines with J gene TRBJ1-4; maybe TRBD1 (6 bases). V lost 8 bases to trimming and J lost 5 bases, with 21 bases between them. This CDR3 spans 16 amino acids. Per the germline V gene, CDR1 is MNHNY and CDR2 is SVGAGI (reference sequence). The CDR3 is CASARAGVPLNEKLFF. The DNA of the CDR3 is TGTGCCAGCGCCAGGGCAGGGGTACCTCTAAATGAAAAACTGTTTTTT.

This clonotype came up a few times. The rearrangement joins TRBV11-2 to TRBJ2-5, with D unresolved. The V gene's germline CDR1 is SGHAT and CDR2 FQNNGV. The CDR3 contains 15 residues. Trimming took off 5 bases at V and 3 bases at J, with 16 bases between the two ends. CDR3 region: CASSLRPFEEETQYF. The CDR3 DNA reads TGTGCCAGCAGCCTAAGGCCCTTTGAAGAAGAGACCCAGTACTTC.

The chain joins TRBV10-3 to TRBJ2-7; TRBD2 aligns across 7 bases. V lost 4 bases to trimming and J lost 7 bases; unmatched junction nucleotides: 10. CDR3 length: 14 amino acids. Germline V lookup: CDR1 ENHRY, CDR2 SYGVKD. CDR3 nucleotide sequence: TGTGCCATCAGTGGGGCCGGAAGGGAGGGAGAGCAGTACTTC. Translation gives CAISGAGREGEQYF.

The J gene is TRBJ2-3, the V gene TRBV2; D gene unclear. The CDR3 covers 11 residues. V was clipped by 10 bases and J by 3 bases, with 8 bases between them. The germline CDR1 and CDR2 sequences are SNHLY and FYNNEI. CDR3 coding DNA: TGTGCCACATCTTTGACAGATACGCAGTATTTT. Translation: CATSLTDTQYF.

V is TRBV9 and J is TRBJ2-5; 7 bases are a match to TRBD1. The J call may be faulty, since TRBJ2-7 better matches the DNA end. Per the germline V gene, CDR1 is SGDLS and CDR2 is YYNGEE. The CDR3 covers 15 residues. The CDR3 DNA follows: TGTGCCAGCAGCGTAGGAGGGGGCAACTCCTACGAGCAGTACTTC. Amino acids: CASSVGGGNSYEQYF.

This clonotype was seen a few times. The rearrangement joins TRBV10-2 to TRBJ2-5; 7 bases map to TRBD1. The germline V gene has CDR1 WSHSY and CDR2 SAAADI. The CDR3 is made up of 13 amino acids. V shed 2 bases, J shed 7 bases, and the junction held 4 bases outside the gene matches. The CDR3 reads CASSEDHRGTQYF. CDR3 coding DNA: TGCGCCAGCAGTGAGGACCACAGGGGGACCCAGTACTTC.

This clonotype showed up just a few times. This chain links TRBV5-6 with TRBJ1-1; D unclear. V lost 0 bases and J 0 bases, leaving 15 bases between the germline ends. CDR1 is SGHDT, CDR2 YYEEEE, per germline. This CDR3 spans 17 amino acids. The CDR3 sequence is CASSLAEGWGMNTEAFF. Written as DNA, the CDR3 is TGTGCCAGCAGCTTGGCCGAGGGTTGGGGTATGAACACTGAAGCTTTCTTT.

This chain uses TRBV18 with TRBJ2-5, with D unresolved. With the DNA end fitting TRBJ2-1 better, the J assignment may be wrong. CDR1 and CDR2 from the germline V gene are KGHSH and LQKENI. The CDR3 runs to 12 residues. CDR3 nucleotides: TGTGCCAGCTCACCACCGGGTTATGAGCAGTTCTTC. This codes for CASSPPGYEQFF.

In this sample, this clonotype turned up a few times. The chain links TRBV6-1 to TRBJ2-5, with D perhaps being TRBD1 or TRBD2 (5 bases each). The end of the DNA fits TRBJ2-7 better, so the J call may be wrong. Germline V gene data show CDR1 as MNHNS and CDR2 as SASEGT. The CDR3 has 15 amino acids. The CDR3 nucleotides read TGTGCCAGCAGTGAACAACCGGGACCCTTCTACGAGCAGTACTTC. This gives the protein CASSEQPGPFYEQYF.